This T cell receptor (beta chain) appears in the sequencing data of a study of T cell changes during pregnancy in multiple sclerosis. Data came from immunoSEQ multiplex PCR; TCRdb stores just in-frame clones and leaves some out. The table includes about 60,000 clones, about 89% detected once. Germline V gene data show CDR1 as SGHTA and CDR2 as FQGNSA. The junction had 7 bases not matched to a gene; V was cut back by 4 bases and J by 7 bases. CDR3 length: 15 amino acids. This clone was observed a single time. The sequence was obtained from a female donor with multiple sclerosis, enrolled in a pregnancy study. V is TRBV7-2 and J is TRBJ2-7; 13 positions agree with TRBD2. Source: CD4+ T cells from peripheral blood mononuclear cells, taken in the first trimester of pregnancy. The CDR3 nucleotides are TGTGCCAGCAGCTCCGGACTAGCGGGGGCGGGGGAGCAGTACTTC. Amino acids: CASSSGLAGAGEQYF.